The clone carrying this T cell receptor beta chain was seen only once. This CDR3 region has 13 residues. Deletions cut 3 bases from V and 2 bases from J, with 8 bases between. Using immunoSEQ multiplex PCR, the repertoire was profiled, and TCRdb retains in-frame clones only, with some absent. The data contain around 150,000 clones, roughly 82% of them singletons. This sample was taken from a study of blood T cell repertoires in COVID-19. In the study overall: COVID-19 samples, acute and convalescent, were from the United States, Italy and Spain.

The chain is built from TRBV12-3 or TRBV12-4 and TRBJ2-7; D ambiguous. This TCR was sampled from a woman aged 40 to 49 with COVID-19, enrolled during active disease. The sequencing sample was made of peripheral blood. CDR3 nucleotide sequence: TGTGCCAGCAGTTTCGAGACAACCTACGAGCAGTACTTC. This translates into CASSFETTYEQYF.